Reported below is one TCR beta chain. The ends were cut back, 6 bases at V and 5 bases at J, with 8 bases in the middle. The CDR3 covers 11 residues. The germline V gene has CDR1 SQVTM and CDR2 ANQGSEA. This entry belongs to a study of identical twins. TCRdb recomputed calls from the 5' RACE reads with MiXCR, one row per CDR3 protein. The sample has a few hundred thousand distinct CDR3 sequences, about 9% seen once. The chain combines TRBV29-1 with TRBJ1-3; D may be TRBD1 (5 bases). Sequencing was carried out using naive T cells sorted from blood. The sequence was obtained from a woman in her forties or fifties in good health. CDR3 amino acids: CSVGARNTIYF. CDR3 bases: TGCAGCGTCGGGGCCAGAAACACCATATATTTT.